This T cell receptor (beta chain) was sequenced for a study of blood T cell repertoires in COVID-19. Study-wide background: PBMCs, B-cell-depleted T cells, or T cells provided the cDNA or gDNA that made up the material.

TCRdb's table, derived via immunoSEQ multiplex PCR, lists solely in-frame clones and lacks some. This table has 35,000 to 50,000 clones, around 83% appearing once. Germline lookup yields CDR1 SGHNT and CDR2 YYREEE (reference sequence). Trimming pared 4 bases from V and 2 bases from J, leaving 18 bases between. The CDR3 runs to 16 residues. The V call is TRBV5-4, the J call TRBJ2-5; a possible D gene is TRBD2 (6 bases). This receptor was obtained from an elderly woman with acute or convalescent COVID-19. The sequenced sample was peripheral blood. In DNA, the CDR3 is TGTGCCAGCAGCCCGCGACTTAAGGCGGGGCAAGAGACCCAGTACTTC. Its translation: CASSPRLKAGQETQYF.